Below are 23 T cell receptor beta chains sequenced from a single sample in a study of OX40 agonist ivuxolimab in advanced cancers. Method: immunoSEQ multiplex PCR; TCRdb's copy keeps in-frame clones and lacks some. The table records tens of thousands of clones, 80% to 90% of them present only once. Sequencing used CD4+ or CD8+ T cells sorted from blood, obtained in a trial of the OX40 agonist ivuxolimab. Source of these receptors: an adult with an advanced solid tumor such as melanoma, head and neck, liver or kidney cancer.

The V and J genes are TRBV7-2 and TRBJ2-5; 7 nucleotides align to TRBD1. The CDR3 length is 17 residues. Losses at the gene ends were 1 base for V and 5 bases for J; bases not matched to a gene: 13. The germline CDR1 and CDR2 sequences are SGHTA and FQGNSA. DNA of the CDR3: TGTGCCAGCAGCTTAGTTAGTAGACAGGGTGGCGTGGAGACCCAGTACTTC. The encoded protein is CASSLVSRQGGVETQYF. The full variable domain, with the rest looked up from reference TRBV7-2 and TRBJ2-5, is GAGVSQSPSNKVTEKGKDVELRCDPISGHTALYWYRQSLGQGLEFLIYFQGNSAPDKSGLPSDRFSAERTGGSVSTLTIQRTQQEDSAVYLCASSLVSRQGGVETQYFGPGTRLLVL.

This sequence joins TRBV11-3 and TRBJ1-1; D gene uncertain. The CDR3 spans 13 residues. V was cut by 0 bases and J by 5 bases, with 7 bases left in between. From germline, CDR1 is SGHNT and CDR2 YENEEA. CDR3 coding DNA: TGTGCCAGCAGCTTAGATCCTAGTACTGAAGCTTTCTTT. Translating it yields CASSLDPSTEAFF.

This clone was seen just once. The V call is TRBV7-2, the J call TRBJ2-5, with D perhaps matching TRBD1 or TRBD2 (5 bases each). The CDR3 has 13 amino acids. Germline V lookup: CDR1 SGHTA, CDR2 FQGNSA. V was clipped by 4 bases and J by 5 bases, with 11 bases between them. The CDR3 loop reads CASSSGRRETQYF. CDR3 coding DNA: TGTGCCAGCAGCTCAGGGCGGAGGGAGACCCAGTACTTC. Looking up the rest from reference TRBV7-2 and TRBJ2-5 gives the full variable domain: GAGVSQSPSNKVTEKGKDVELRCDPISGHTALYWYRQSLGQGLEFLIYFQGNSAPDKSGLPSDRFSAERTGGSVSTLTIQRTQQEDSAVYLCASSSGRRETQYFGPGTRLLVL.

The V gene is TRBV5-8, the J gene TRBJ2-4; 7 bases are a match to TRBD2. After removal of 1 base from V and 6 bases from J, the junction contained 4 bases not matched to a gene. The CDR3 is 14 amino acids. Germline V lookup: CDR1 SGHTS, CDR2 YDEGEE. The CDR3 DNA sequence: TGTGCCAGCAGCTTGAGTAGCGGGCTAAACATTCAGTACTTC. Its translation is CASSLSSGLNIQYF.

This sequence joins TRBV10-3 and TRBJ1-2, with TRBD1 matching over 9 bases. Germline CDR1 ENHRY, CDR2 SYGVKD. This CDR3 region has 14 residues. The V segment lost 10 bases and the J segment 7 bases; nucleotides outside the gene matches: 13. This chain's CDR3 is CATTPGQGLVGYTF. In nucleotides, the CDR3 is TGTGCCACCACCCCGGGACAGGGATTGGTTGGCTACACCTTC.

Comment on this clone: Other DNA variants within this sample encode the same CDR3. V is TRBV4-1 and J is TRBJ2-7; TRBD1 matches at 7 bases. V lost 3 bases to trimming and J lost 3 bases; unmatched junction nucleotides: 5. Germline loops: CDR1 MGHRA, CDR2 YSYEKL. CDR3 size: 14 residues. The CDR3 bases are TGCGCCAGCAGCCACTTGACAGGGCACTACGAGCAGTACTTC. It encodes CASSHLTGHYEQYF.

V gene TRBV4-3 combines with J gene TRBJ2-3; D gene unclear. Per the germline V gene, CDR1 is LGHNA and CDR2 is YSLEER. V dropped 0 bases and J dropped 2 bases, with 15 bases sitting between them. CDR3 size: 17 residues. In DNA, the CDR3 is TGCGCCAGCAGCCAAGATCTCCCATCTCTTATCACAGATACGCAGTATTTT. It is translated as CASSQDLPSLITDTQYF.

V is TRBV6-6 and J is TRBJ2-7, with 7 bases matching TRBD1. Germline-derived CDR1 and CDR2 are MNHNY and SVGAGI (reference sequence). The junction had 11 bases not matched to a gene; V was cut back by 6 bases and J by 6 bases. The CDR3 contains 14 residues. The CDR3 reads CASRSGTVRGEQYF. CDR3 in DNA: TGTGCCAGCAGGTCCGGGACAGTGAGAGGCGAGCAGTACTTC.

The rearrangement uses TRBV6-1 and TRBJ2-5, with 9 nucleotides matching TRBD1. Looked up from germline, CDR1 is MNHNS and CDR2 is SASEGT. The J segment lost 7 bases and the V segment lost 7 bases, leaving 10 bases of the junction unmatched. CDR3 size: 14 residues. CDR3 sequence (DNA): TGTGCCAGCAAACCGGGACAGGGTGTGGCGACCCAGTACTTC. Its protein product is CASKPGQGVATQYF.

This sequence joins TRBV5-6 and TRBJ1-2; D not resolved. Deletions cut 4 bases from V and 2 bases from J, with 6 bases between. The CDR3 sequence is 12 residues long. From germline, CDR1 is SGHDT and CDR2 YYEEEE. CDR3 in DNA: TGTGCCAGCAGCCCGGGGAACTATGGCTACACCTTC. Translating it yields CASSPGNYGYTF.

The V and J genes are TRBV5-6 and TRBJ1-2; no reliable D call. Germline V gene data show CDR1 as SGHDT and CDR2 as YYEEEE. Trimming left V 0 bases short and J 3 bases short, with 6 bases between. The CDR3 is 13 amino acids. CDR3: CASSLEGDYGYTF. The CDR3 nucleotides read TGTGCCAGCAGCTTGGAGGGAGACTATGGCTACACCTTC. Complete variable domain (other parts from reference TRBV5-6 and TRBJ1-2): DAGVTQSPTHLIKTRGQQVTLRCSPKSGHDTVSWYQQALGQGPQFIFQYYEEEERQRGNFPDRFSGHQFPNYSSELNVNALLLGDSALYLCASSLEGDYGYTFGSGTRLTVV.

This clone occurred once. The chain has TRBV6-6 and TRBJ2-3; D possibly matches TRBD1 or TRBD2 (5 bases each). V shed 2 bases and J shed 1 base, with 10 bases lying between them. The CDR3 sequence is 15 residues long. Germline V gene data show CDR1 as MNHNY and CDR2 as SVGAGI (reference sequence). The CDR3 reads CASSYRGGGTDTQYF. CDR3 bases: TGTGCCAGCAGTTACCGGGGCGGAGGCACAGATACGCAGTATTTT.

The V and J genes are TRBV5-4 and TRBJ1-2; D gene uncertain. V was shortened by 0 bases and J by 1 base, with 19 bases between the two germline ends. The length of the CDR3 is 18 residues. Germline-derived CDR1 and CDR2 are SGHNT and YYREEE (reference sequence). For the CDR3, the DNA is TGTGCCAGCAGCTTGGGCGGGAACAGAGCTTTGGGTAACTATGGCTACACCTTC. Translation gives CASSLGGNRALGNYGYTF.

This chain joins TRBV6-5 and TRBJ1-1, with 7 bases that match TRBD1. This CDR3 comprises 14 residues. Trimming cost V 2 bases and J 2 bases; bases outside gene matches: 2. From germline, CDR1 is MNHEY and CDR2 SVGAGI. CDR3: CASSYDRENTEAFF. The CDR3 DNA sequence: TGTGCCAGCAGTTACGACAGGGAAAACACTGAAGCTTTCTTT.

This chain connects TRBV10-1 to TRBJ1-1; no reliable D call. The V end was cut by 5 bases, the J end by 1 base, with 8 bases between. CDR1 is WNHNN and CDR2 is SYGVQD in the germline V gene (reference sequence). The CDR3 is 13 amino acids. CDR3 nucleotide sequence: TGCGCCAGCAGTTCTTACCCGAACACTGAAGCTTTCTTT. Amino acids: CASSSYPNTEAFF.

V is TRBV7-9 and J is TRBJ1-2; TRBD1 agrees at 8 bases. CDR1 SEHNR and CDR2 FQNEAQ come from the germline V gene (reference sequence). V was clipped by 4 bases and J by 9 bases; unmatched bases: 4. The CDR3 has 12 residues. The CDR3 loop is CASSSGQGSYTF. The CDR3, as DNA: TGTGCCAGCAGCTCAGGACAGGGCAGCTACACCTTC.

The chain uses TRBV5-4 and TRBJ1-6; D possibly corresponds to TRBD1 (5 bases). V lost 9 bases, J lost 8 bases, and 15 bases lay in between. The CDR3 is 13 amino acids. Germline CDR1 SGHNT, CDR2 YYREEE (reference sequence). This chain's CDR3 is CATRGDPDSPLHF. Here the CDR3 DNA reads TGTGCCACGCGAGGGGACCCCGATTCACCCCTCCACTTT.

CDR3 nucleotides: TGTGCCAGCAGCTTGGCCGGGACAGGTAACTATGGCTACACCTTC. Its translation is CASSLAGTGNYGYTF. V is TRBV5-4 and J is TRBJ1-2, with 8 bases lining up with TRBD1. The junction had 2 bases not matched to a gene; V was cut back by 0 bases and J by 1 base. CDR1 is SGHNT, CDR2 YYREEE, per germline (reference sequence). This CDR3 is 15 amino acids long.

The CDR3 reads CASRVGRGNEKLFF. For the CDR3, the DNA is TGTGCCAGCAGGGTAGGCAGGGGTAATGAAAAACTGTTTTTT. The chain joins TRBV2 to TRBJ1-4; maybe TRBD1 (6 bases). V lost 6 bases, J lost 4 bases, and 12 bases lay in between. Germline CDR1 SNHLY, CDR2 FYNNEI. The CDR3 spans 14 residues.

This chain connects TRBV19 to TRBJ2-1, with unresolved D. V lost 4 bases to trimming and J lost 2 bases, with 9 bases between them. This CDR3 contains 14 residues. The germline V gene has CDR1 LNHDA and CDR2 SQIVND (reference sequence). The CDR3 loop is CASSKAGTYNEQFF. CDR3 DNA: TGTGCCAGTAGTAAGGCAGGAACCTACAATGAGCAGTTCTTC.

The J gene is TRBJ1-2, the V gene TRBV7-2, with D uncertain. The CDR3 spans 15 residues. Germline V gene sequence: CDR1 SGHTA, CDR2 FQGNSA. The V end lost 3 bases, the J end lost 3 bases, and 14 bases lay between the germline ends. The chain's CDR3 is CASSFRQAVYYGYTF. DNA for the CDR3: TGTGCCAGCAGCTTCAGGCAGGCCGTCTACTATGGCTACACCTTC.

V is TRBV15 and J is TRBJ2-7, with 7 bases that match TRBD1. The J segment lost 5 bases and the V segment lost 2 bases, leaving 15 bases of the junction unmatched. The CDR3 is made up of 17 amino acids. The V gene's germline CDR1 is LNHNV and CDR2 YYDKDF (reference sequence). CDR3 sequence (DNA): TGTGCCACCAGCAGAAGCCCAGAGGGGGCCCCTGGAGACGAGCAGTACTTC. This gives the protein CATSRSPEGAPGDEQYF. The full variable domain, rest sourced from reference TRBV15 and TRBJ2-7, is DAMVIQNPRYQVTQFGKPVTLSCSQTLNHNVMYWYQQKSSQAPKLLFHYYDKDFNNEADTPDNFQSRRPNTSFCFLDIRSPGLGDTAMYLCATSRSPEGAPGDEQYFGPGTRLTVT.

J is TRBJ2-3 and V is TRBV6-1; D is perhaps TRBD1 (5 bases). Trimming took 5 bases from V and 0 from J, leaving 9 bases between them. Germline CDR1 is MNHNS and CDR2 is SASEGT. The CDR3 contains 14 residues. CDR3 coding DNA: TGTGCCAGCAGTCCCAGGGCTAGCACAGATACGCAGTATTTT. Translating it yields CASSPRASTDTQYF.